This is a list of T cell receptor beta chains from one sample in a study of T cell responses to AZD1222 COVID-19 vaccine. Produced via immunoSEQ multiplex PCR; TCRdb's table is partial and in-frame only. The sample records fewer than 200,000 clones, around 92% being singletons. The input for sequencing was peripheral blood, taken on day 0 of AZD1222 vaccination. The receptors shown here come from an adult in good health. Each CDR3 is given with its conserved first and last residue. The D gene is left open where the match is weak. Some rows have no size entry. The others give once, few or many, or a class for an expanded clone.

j_gene: TRBJ1-1; abundance: .; v_gene: TRBV10-3; d_gene: .; CDR3aa: CAISETQTGNTEAFF; CDR3nt: TGTGCCATCAGTGAGACACAAACAGGGAACACTGAAGCTTTCTTT
j_gene: TRBJ2-5; abundance: .; v_gene: TRBV29-1; d_gene: TRBD2; CDR3aa: CSGGGRETQYF; CDR3nt: TGCAGCGGGGGAGGGCGAGAGACCCAGTACTTC
j_gene: TRBJ2-1; abundance: .; v_gene: TRBV6-4; d_gene: .; CDR3aa: CASSEMEGISNEQFF; CDR3nt: TGTGCCAGCAGTGAGATGGAGGGTATCTCGAATGAGCAGTTCTTC
j_gene: TRBJ1-1; abundance: .; v_gene: TRBV7-2; d_gene: TRBD1; CDR3aa: CASSLDGTVPSRAFF; CDR3nt: TGTGCCAGCAGCTTAGATGGGACAGTCCCAAGCAGGGCTTTCTTT
j_gene: TRBJ1-1; abundance: .; v_gene: TRBV3-1/TRBV3-2; d_gene: TRBD1; CDR3aa: CASSQAWQGASTEAFF; CDR3nt: TGTGCCAGCAGCCAAGCGTGGCAGGGGGCGTCCACTGAAGCTTTCTTT
j_gene: TRBJ1-2; abundance: .; v_gene: TRBV19; d_gene: .; CDR3aa: CASSIDRPGPAYGYTF; CDR3nt: TGTGCCAGTAGTATAGATCGGCCAGGGCCTGCCTATGGCTACACCTTC
j_gene: TRBJ1-5; abundance: .; v_gene: TRBV7-3; d_gene: .; CDR3aa: CASSQSVGQPQHF; CDR3nt: TGTGCCAGCAGCCAAAGCGTGGGTCAGCCCCAGCATTTT
j_gene: TRBJ2-2; abundance: .; v_gene: TRBV5-6; d_gene: .; CDR3aa: CASSLRQVWDTGELFF; CDR3nt: TGTGCCAGCAGCCTACGACAGGTCTGGGACACCGGGGAGCTGTTTTTT
j_gene: TRBJ2-2; abundance: few; v_gene: TRBV6-5; d_gene: .; CDR3aa: CASSSAVNTGELFF; CDR3nt: TGTGCCAGCAGTTCGGCAGTGAACACCGGGGAGCTGTTTTTT
j_gene: TRBJ1-5; abundance: once; v_gene: TRBV7-9; d_gene: .; CDR3aa: CASSYGGGGQPQHF; CDR3nt: TGTGCCAGCAGCTATGGGGGTGGGGGTCAGCCCCAGCATTTT
j_gene: TRBJ1-3; abundance: .; v_gene: TRBV3-1/TRBV3-2; d_gene: .; CDR3aa: CASSQEGERPGNTIYF; CDR3nt: TGTGCCAGCAGCCAAGAGGGGGAGCGTCCTGGAAACACCATATATTTT
j_gene: TRBJ1-5; abundance: .; v_gene: TRBV28; d_gene: .; CDR3aa: CASSPHRDGQPQHF; CDR3nt: TGTGCCAGCAGTCCTCACAGGGACGGTCAGCCCCAGCATTTT
j_gene: TRBJ1-2; abundance: .; v_gene: TRBV5-1; d_gene: .; CDR3aa: CASSLERGVFGYTF; CDR3nt: TGCGCCAGCAGCTTGGAGCGGGGTGTTTTTGGCTACACCTTC
j_gene: TRBJ2-1; abundance: .; v_gene: TRBV6-6; d_gene: .; CDR3aa: CASSYGRDVGRYEQFF; CDR3nt: TGTGCCAGCAGTTACGGACGGGACGTTGGGCGGTATGAGCAGTTCTTC
j_gene: TRBJ1-2; abundance: .; v_gene: TRBV4-1; d_gene: .; CDR3aa: CASSQGSHGYTF; CDR3nt: TGCGCCAGCAGCCAAGGCAGCCATGGCTACACCTTC
j_gene: TRBJ2-4; abundance: .; v_gene: TRBV29-1; d_gene: .; CDR3aa: CSARGEENIQYF; CDR3nt: TGCAGCGCCAGGGGAGAAGAAAACATTCAGTACTTC
j_gene: TRBJ2-7; abundance: .; v_gene: TRBV3-1/TRBV3-2; d_gene: .; CDR3aa: CAIVVGTDEQYF; CDR3nt: TGTGCCATCGTCGTTGGCACCGACGAGCAGTACTTC
j_gene: TRBJ2-7; abundance: .; v_gene: TRBV6-5; d_gene: .; CDR3aa: CASSGLWGDEQYF; CDR3nt: TGTGCCAGCAGCGGCCTTTGGGGGGACGAGCAGTACTTC
j_gene: TRBJ2-7; abundance: .; v_gene: TRBV7-9; d_gene: .; CDR3aa: CASSLATGPNHYEQYF; CDR3nt: TGTGCCAGCAGCTTAGCAACAGGCCCAAACCATTACGAGCAGTACTTC
j_gene: TRBJ1-1; abundance: few; v_gene: TRBV10-1; d_gene: TRBD1; CDR3aa: CASTEGGLNTEAFF; CDR3nt: TGCGCCAGCACCGAAGGGGGCCTGAACACTGAAGCTTTCTTT
j_gene: TRBJ1-1; abundance: few; v_gene: TRBV10-2; d_gene: .; CDR3aa: CARMNTEAFF; CDR3nt: TGCGCCAGGATGAACACTGAAGCTTTCTTT
j_gene: TRBJ2-3; abundance: .; v_gene: TRBV18; d_gene: TRBD2; CDR3aa: CASSPGGGAGDTQYF; CDR3nt: TGTGCCAGCTCACCGGGCGGGGGGGCCGGAGATACGCAGTATTTT
j_gene: TRBJ1-5; abundance: once; v_gene: TRBV5-1; d_gene: .; CDR3aa: CASSLSGSNQPQHF; CDR3nt: TGCGCCAGCAGCTTGTCCGGGAGCAATCAGCCCCAGCATTTT
j_gene: TRBJ1-3; abundance: .; v_gene: TRBV2; d_gene: .; CDR3aa: CASGGRTSGNTIYF; CDR3nt: TGTGCCAGTGGAGGGAGGACGTCTGGAAACACCATATATTTT
j_gene: TRBJ1-2; abundance: .; v_gene: TRBV3-1/TRBV3-2; d_gene: .; CDR3aa: CASSRNLRAGGNYGYTF; CDR3nt: TGTGCCAGCAGCCGGAACTTAAGGGCAGGTGGAAACTATGGCTACACCTTC
j_gene: TRBJ2-2; abundance: .; v_gene: TRBV6-5; d_gene: .; CDR3aa: CASRRDTGELFF; CDR3nt: TGTGCCAGCAGAAGGGACACCGGGGAGCTGTTTTTT
j_gene: TRBJ2-1; abundance: .; v_gene: TRBV5-1; d_gene: TRBD2; CDR3aa: CASSPGTSGGVVHEQFF; CDR3nt: TGCGCCAGCAGCCCCGGGACTAGCGGGGGAGTGGTACATGAGCAGTTCTTC
j_gene: TRBJ1-1; abundance: .; v_gene: TRBV3-1/TRBV3-2; d_gene: .; CDR3aa: CASSYLDGEAFF; CDR3nt: TGTGCCAGCAGCTACCTTGACGGTGAAGCTTTCTTT
j_gene: TRBJ2-2; abundance: .; v_gene: TRBV2; d_gene: .; CDR3aa: CASSEASSRTGELFF; CDR3nt: TGTGCCAGCAGTGAAGCGTCCAGCCGCACCGGGGAGCTGTTTTTT
j_gene: TRBJ2-1; abundance: .; v_gene: TRBV3-1/TRBV3-2; d_gene: .; CDR3aa: CASSQARLGKQEQFF; CDR3nt: TGTGCCAGCAGCCAAGCGAGACTAGGAAAACAGGAGCAGTTCTTC
j_gene: TRBJ1-1; abundance: .; v_gene: TRBV2; d_gene: .; CDR3aa: CASTRETTRAFF; CDR3nt: TGTGCCAGCACCCGGGAAACCACTAGGGCTTTCTTT
j_gene: TRBJ1-1; abundance: .; v_gene: TRBV18; d_gene: .; CDR3aa: CASSPQGPEAFF; CDR3nt: TGTGCCAGCTCCCCACAGGGCCCCGAAGCTTTCTTT
j_gene: TRBJ2-1; abundance: .; v_gene: TRBV3-1/TRBV3-2; d_gene: .; CDR3aa: CASSQDYQSGEPFF; CDR3nt: TGTGCCAGCAGCCAAGATTATCAATCCGGCGAGCCGTTCTTC
j_gene: TRBJ1-6; abundance: .; v_gene: TRBV5-5; d_gene: TRBD1; CDR3aa: CASSTRTGKGSPLHF; CDR3nt: TGTGCCAGCAGTACGAGGACAGGCAAGGGTTCACCCCTCCACTTT
j_gene: TRBJ2-3; abundance: .; v_gene: TRBV6-5; d_gene: .; CDR3aa: CASELLDTQYF; CDR3nt: TGTGCCAGCGAGCTCTTAGATACGCAGTATTTT